The source of this T cell receptor beta chain is a study of blood T cell repertoires in COVID-19. The CDR3 totals 15 residues. The trim removed 6 bases at V and 4 bases at J, leaving 9 bases unmatched. Germline V CDR1 and CDR2: WNHNN, SYGVQD (reference sequence). While infection was still active, Seattle patients were enrolled and then followed longitudinally. In the authors' methods: Using reference gene primer amplification, nucleated cell counts were estimated. Profiling relied on immunoSEQ multiplex PCR, and the TCRdb table lists in-frame clones only, not all of them. V and J calls and clone size are as listed in that table; D and trimming were resolved from the DNA. The sample contains just under 60,000 clones, roughly four fifths of which appear only once.

The V and J genes are TRBV10-1 and TRBJ2-3, with 8 bases matching TRBD2. The sequence was collected from an elderly man with COVID-19, enrolled during active disease. Sequenced: peripheral blood. Here the CDR3 reads CASSAGGAAPDTQYF. CDR3 bases: TGCGCCAGCAGCGCGGGGGGAGCGGCCCCAGATACGCAGTATTTT.